A selection of T cell receptor beta chains follows, all from one sample in a study of monozygotic twins with inflammatory bowel disease. One entry per CDR3 protein, without DNA, is what TCRdb gives after re-calling the 5' RACE reads. Its table records roughly 300,000 distinct CDR3 sequences. Sequencing used blood. These receptors were collected from a human donor with ulcerative colitis or Crohn's disease, or a healthy co-twin of an affected twin (not recorded which). The CDR3 runs from the conserved cysteine through the conserved F or W.

v_gene	len	j_gene	CDR3aa
TRBV7-9	14	TRBJ2-2	CASSQTVPAGELFF
TRBV7-9	14	TRBJ2-2	CASRRPEDTGELFF
TRBV6-5	15	TRBJ2-4	CASSSFIGTGNMQYF
TRBV19	16	TRBJ2-3	CASTLLAGPSTDTQYF
TRBV5-1	12	TRBJ2-1	CASSLGQEKQFF
TRBV6-1	15	TRBJ1-4	CTSRRPGGDNEKLFF
TRBV12-3/TRBV12-4	14	TRBJ2-7	CASTRGTDTYEQYF
TRBV20-1	13	TRBJ2-7	CSVPRTGKGEQYF
TRBV28	11	TRBJ2-7	CASSLKGPEYF
TRBV12-3/TRBV12-4	12	TRBJ1-6	CASGDGNSPLHF
TRBV4-3	17	TRBJ2-4	CASSQAPQGIAKNIQYF
TRBV7-9	14	TRBJ2-3	CASSISGSTDTQYF
TRBV24-1	14	TRBJ2-5	CATSDVGGQETQYF
TRBV12-3/TRBV12-4	15	TRBJ2-5	CASSFREGGQETQYF
TRBV18	17	TRBJ2-1	CASSPASPGQGANEQFF
TRBV20-1	12	TRBJ2-1	CSASTRGYEQFF
TRBV12-3/TRBV12-4	17	TRBJ1-5	CASSLTAGTEYNQPQHF
TRBV24-1	15	TRBJ1-5	CATSDQGSFNQPQHF
TRBV6-5	13	TRBJ1-2	CAVGTGENYGYTF
TRBV4-3	16	TRBJ2-5	CASSRSLAGVGETQYF
TRBV5-1	14	TRBJ2-5	CASSSTGGEETQYF
TRBV20-1	15	TRBJ1-5	CSAPSGDRSFQPQHF
TRBV12-3/TRBV12-4	13	TRBJ1-4	CASKRGTNEKLFF
TRBV19	12	TRBJ1-6	CASRTYLGPLHF
TRBV12-3/TRBV12-4	14	TRBJ2-5	CASSSLGSGETQYF
TRBV7-2	15	TRBJ2-1	CASSLRSGGYNEQFF
TRBV19	16	TRBJ2-7	CASSIAVAGGTYEQYF
TRBV27	17	TRBJ1-4	CASSLGTGEISNEKLFF
TRBV6-6	13	TRBJ2-3	CASSSDSTDTQYF
TRBV18	12	TRBJ1-1	CASSPDSPEAFF
TRBV19	15	TRBJ2-2	CASTWAVRNTGELFF
TRBV9	18	TRBJ1-1	CASSPRTGSEPRETEAFF
TRBV11-3	18	TRBJ2-3	CASSLDLRPGAGTDTQYF
TRBV2	16	TRBJ1-5	CASTLDTSVSNQPQHF
TRBV9	13	TRBJ2-1	CASSASSGRSQFF
TRBV20-1	14	TRBJ1-1	CSARDQDLWQRAFF
TRBV20-1	14	TRBJ1-6	CSAKGGQGEGPLHF
TRBV5-1	14	TRBJ1-1	CASSLFGMNTEAFF
TRBV4-3	15	TRBJ2-5	CASSQDLGQRETQYF
TRBV6-6	14	TRBJ2-7	CASKVAGGIYEQYF
TRBV5-4	14	TRBJ2-3	CASKMTPSTDTQYF
TRBV12-3/TRBV12-4	13	TRBJ2-6	CASSLRGANVLTF
TRBV20-1	12	TRBJ2-7	CSARVTTYEQYF